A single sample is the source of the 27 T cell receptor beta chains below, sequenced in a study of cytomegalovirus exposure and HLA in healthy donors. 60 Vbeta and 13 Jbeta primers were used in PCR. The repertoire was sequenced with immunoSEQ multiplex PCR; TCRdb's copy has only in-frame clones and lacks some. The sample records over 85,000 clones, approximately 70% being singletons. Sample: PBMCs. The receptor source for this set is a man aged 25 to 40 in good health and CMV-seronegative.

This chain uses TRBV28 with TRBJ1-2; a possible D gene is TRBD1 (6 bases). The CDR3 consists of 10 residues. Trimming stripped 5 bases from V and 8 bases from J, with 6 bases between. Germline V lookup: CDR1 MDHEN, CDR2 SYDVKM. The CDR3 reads CASSRGGYTF. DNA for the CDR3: TGTGCCAGCAGTAGGGGGGGCTACACCTTC.

The CDR3 loop is CASSYGGVNTEAFF. The CDR3 nucleotides read TGTGCCAGCAGTTACGGGGGGGTGAACACTGAAGCTTTCTTT. The chain carries TRBV6-5 and TRBJ1-1, with D possibly matching TRBD1 (5 bases). V shed 2 bases and J shed 0 bases, with 7 bases lying between them. Germline lookup yields CDR1 MNHEY and CDR2 SVGAGI. The CDR3 spans 14 residues.

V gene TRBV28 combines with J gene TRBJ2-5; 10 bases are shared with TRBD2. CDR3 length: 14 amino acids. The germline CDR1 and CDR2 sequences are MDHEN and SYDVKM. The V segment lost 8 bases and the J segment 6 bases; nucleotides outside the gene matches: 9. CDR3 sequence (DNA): TGTGCCAGCGGGCTATCTAGCGGGAGAAAGACCCAGTACTTC. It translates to CASGLSSGRKTQYF. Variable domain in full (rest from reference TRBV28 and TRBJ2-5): DVKVTQSSRYLVKRTGEKVFLECVQDMDHENMFWYRQDPGLGLRLIYFSYDVKMKEKGDIPEGYSVSREKKERFSLILESASTNQTSMYLCASGLSSGRKTQYFGPGTRLLVL.

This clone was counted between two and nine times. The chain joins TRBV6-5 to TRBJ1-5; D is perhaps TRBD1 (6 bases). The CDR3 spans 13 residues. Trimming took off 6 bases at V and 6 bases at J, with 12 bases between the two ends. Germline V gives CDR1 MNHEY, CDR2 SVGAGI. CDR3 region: CASSHLGGQPQHF. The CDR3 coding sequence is TGTGCCAGCAGCCACCTAGGGGGTCAGCCCCAGCATTTT.

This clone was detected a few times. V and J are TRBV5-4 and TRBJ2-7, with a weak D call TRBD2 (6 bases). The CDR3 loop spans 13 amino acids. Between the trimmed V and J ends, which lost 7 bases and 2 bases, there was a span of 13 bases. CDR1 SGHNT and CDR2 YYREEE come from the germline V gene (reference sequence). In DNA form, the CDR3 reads TGTGCCAGCGCCACGGAGGGCACCTACGAGCAGTACTTC. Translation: CASATEGTYEQYF.

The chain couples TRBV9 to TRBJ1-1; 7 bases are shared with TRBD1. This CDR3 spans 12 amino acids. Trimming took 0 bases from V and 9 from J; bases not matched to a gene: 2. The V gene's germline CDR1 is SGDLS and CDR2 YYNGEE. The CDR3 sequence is CASSVATGKAFF. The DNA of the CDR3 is TGTGCCAGCAGCGTAGCGACAGGGAAAGCTTTCTTT.

The DNA for the CDR3 is TGTGCCTGGAGTGTAAGGTCTAGCGGTAAAAACATTCAGTACTTC. This gives the protein CAWSVRSSGKNIQYF. The chain carries TRBV30 and TRBJ2-4, with TRBD2 matching 7 bases. Germline CDR1 GTSNPN, CDR2 SVGIG (reference sequence). This CDR3 contains 15 residues. V dropped 0 bases and J dropped 4; count of bases not matched to a gene: 6. Full variable domain (missing parts from reference TRBV30 and TRBJ2-4): SQTIHQWPATLVQPVGSPLSLECTVEGTSNPNLYWYRQAAGRGLQLLFYSVGIGQISSEVPQNLSASRPQDRQFILSSKKLLLSDSGFYLCAWSVRSSGKNIQYFGAGTRLSVL.

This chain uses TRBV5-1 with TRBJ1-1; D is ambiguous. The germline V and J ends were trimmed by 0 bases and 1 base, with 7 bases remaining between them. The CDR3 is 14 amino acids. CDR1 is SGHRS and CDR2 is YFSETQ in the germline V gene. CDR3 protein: CASSLGAANTEAFF. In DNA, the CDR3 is TGCGCCAGCAGCTTGGGGGCAGCGAACACTGAAGCTTTCTTT.

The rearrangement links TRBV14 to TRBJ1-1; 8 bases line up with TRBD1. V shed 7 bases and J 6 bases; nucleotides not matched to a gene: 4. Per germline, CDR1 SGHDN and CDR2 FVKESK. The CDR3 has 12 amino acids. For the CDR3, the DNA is TGTGCCAGCAACAACAGGGGGGCTGAAGCTTTCTTT. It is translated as CASNNRGAEAFF.

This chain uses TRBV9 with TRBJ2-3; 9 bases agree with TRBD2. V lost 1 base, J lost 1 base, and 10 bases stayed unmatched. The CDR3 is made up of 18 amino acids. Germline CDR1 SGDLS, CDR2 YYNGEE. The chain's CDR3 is CASSVRNSGRGGTDTQYF. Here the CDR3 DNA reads TGTGCCAGCAGCGTAAGGAATAGCGGGAGAGGTGGCACAGATACGCAGTATTTT. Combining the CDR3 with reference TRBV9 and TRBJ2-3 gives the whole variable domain DSGVTQTPKHLITATGQRVTLRCSPRSGDLSVYWYQQSLDQGLQFLIQYYNGEERAKGNILERFSAQQFPDLHSELNLSSLELGDSALYFCASSVRNSGRGGTDTQYFGPGTRLTVL.

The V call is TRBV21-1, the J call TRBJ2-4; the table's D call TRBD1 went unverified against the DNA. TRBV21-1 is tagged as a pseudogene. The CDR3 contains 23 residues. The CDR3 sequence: CASSEIGTGWIYIRVLAKNIQYF. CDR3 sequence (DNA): TGTGCCAGCAGCGAAATCGGGACAGGGTGGATTTATATTAGGGTCCTAGCCAAAAACATTCAGTACTTC.

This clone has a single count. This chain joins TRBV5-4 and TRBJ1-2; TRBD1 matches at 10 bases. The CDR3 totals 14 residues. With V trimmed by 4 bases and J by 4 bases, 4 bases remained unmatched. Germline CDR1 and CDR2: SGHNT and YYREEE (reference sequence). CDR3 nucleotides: TGTGCCAGCAGCCCAAGGGACAGGGGCTATGGCTACACCTTC. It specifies CASSPRDRGYGYTF.

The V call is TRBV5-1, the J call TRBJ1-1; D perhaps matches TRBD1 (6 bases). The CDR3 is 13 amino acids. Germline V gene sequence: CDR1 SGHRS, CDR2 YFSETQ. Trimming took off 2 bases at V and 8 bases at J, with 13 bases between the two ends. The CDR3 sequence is CASSFWTDGEAFF. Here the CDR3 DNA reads TGCGCCAGCAGCTTCTGGACAGACGGGGAAGCTTTCTTT. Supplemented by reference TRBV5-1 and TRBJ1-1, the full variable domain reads KAGVTQTPRYLIKTRGQQVTLSCSPISGHRSVSWYQQTPGQGLQFLFEYFSETQRNKGNFPGRFSGRQFSNSRSEMNVSTLELGDSALYLCASSFWTDGEAFFGQGTRLTVV.

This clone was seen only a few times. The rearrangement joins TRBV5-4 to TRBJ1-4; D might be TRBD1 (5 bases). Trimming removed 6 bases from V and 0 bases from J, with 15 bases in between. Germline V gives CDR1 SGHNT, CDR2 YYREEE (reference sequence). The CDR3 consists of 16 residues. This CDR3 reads CASTPFPTATNEKLFF. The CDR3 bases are TGTGCCAGCACCCCGTTCCCGACAGCAACTAATGAAAAACTGTTTTTT.

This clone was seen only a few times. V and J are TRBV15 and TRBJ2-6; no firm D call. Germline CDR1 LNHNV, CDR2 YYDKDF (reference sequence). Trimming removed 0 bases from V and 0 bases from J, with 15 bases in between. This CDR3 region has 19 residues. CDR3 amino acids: CATSRDRGIIASGANVLTF. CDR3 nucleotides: TGTGCCACCAGCAGAGATCGTGGCATTATAGCCTCTGGGGCCAACGTCCTGACTTTC.

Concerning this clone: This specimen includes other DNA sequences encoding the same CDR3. The CDR3 sequence is CASSQEGLSGLEEAFF. CDR3 DNA: TGCGCCAGCAGCCAAGAAGGTTTGTCAGGGTTGGAGGAAGCTTTCTTT. V is TRBV4-1 and J is TRBJ1-1, with D tentatively TRBD1 (5 bases). This CDR3 contains 16 residues. Trimming took 0 bases from V and 8 from J, leaving 19 bases between them. Germline CDR1 reads MGHRA; CDR2 reads YSYEKL.

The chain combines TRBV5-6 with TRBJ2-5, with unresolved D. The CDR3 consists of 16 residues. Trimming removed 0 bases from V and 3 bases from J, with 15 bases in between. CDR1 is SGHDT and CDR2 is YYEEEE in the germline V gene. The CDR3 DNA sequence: TGTGCCAGCAGCTTGGTTGACCGCTTGGAGAAAGAGACCCAGTACTTC. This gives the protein CASSLVDRLEKETQYF. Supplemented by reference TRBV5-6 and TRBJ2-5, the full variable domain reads DAGVTQSPTHLIKTRGQQVTLRCSPKSGHDTVSWYQQALGQGPQFIFQYYEEEERQRGNFPDRFSGHQFPNYSSELNVNALLLGDSALYLCASSLVDRLEKETQYFGPGTRLLVL.

CDR3 nucleotide sequence: TGTGCCAGTAGTATGGATAGAGGAGGGGAGCAGTTCTTC. It is translated as CASSMDRGGEQFF. The genes are TRBV19 and TRBJ2-1; perhaps TRBD2 as D (6 bases). V lost 3 bases and J 10 bases, leaving 13 bases between the germline ends. Germline V lookup: CDR1 LNHDA, CDR2 SQIVND (reference sequence). CDR3 size: 13 residues.

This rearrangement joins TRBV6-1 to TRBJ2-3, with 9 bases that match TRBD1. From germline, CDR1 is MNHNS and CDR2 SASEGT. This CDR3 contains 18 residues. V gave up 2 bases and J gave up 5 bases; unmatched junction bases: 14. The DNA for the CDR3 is TGTGCCAGCAGTGAACTTCTTACAGGGGGCGAAAGGAAAGATACGCAGTATTTT. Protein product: CASSELLTGGERKDTQYF.

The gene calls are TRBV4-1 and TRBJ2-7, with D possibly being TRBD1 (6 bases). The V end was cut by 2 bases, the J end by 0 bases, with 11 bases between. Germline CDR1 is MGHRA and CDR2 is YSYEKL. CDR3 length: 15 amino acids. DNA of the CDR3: TGCGCCAGCAGCCAAAGGACAGAAAGCTCCTACGAGCAGTACTTC. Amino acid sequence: CASSQRTESSYEQYF.

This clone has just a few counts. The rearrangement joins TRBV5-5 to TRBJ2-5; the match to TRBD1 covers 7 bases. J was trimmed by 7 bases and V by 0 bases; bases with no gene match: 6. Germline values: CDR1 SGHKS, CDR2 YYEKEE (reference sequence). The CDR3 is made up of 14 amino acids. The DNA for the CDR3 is TGTGCCAGCAGCTTGGAAGGGGGCAAGGGGACCCAGTACTTC. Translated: CASSLEGGKGTQYF.

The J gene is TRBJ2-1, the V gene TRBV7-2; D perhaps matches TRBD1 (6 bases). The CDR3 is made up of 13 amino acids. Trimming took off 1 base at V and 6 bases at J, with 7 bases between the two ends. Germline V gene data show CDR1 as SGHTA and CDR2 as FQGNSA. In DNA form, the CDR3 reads TGTGCCAGCAGCTTAGGAGGGGGCAATGAGCAGTTCTTC. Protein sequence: CASSLGGGNEQFF.

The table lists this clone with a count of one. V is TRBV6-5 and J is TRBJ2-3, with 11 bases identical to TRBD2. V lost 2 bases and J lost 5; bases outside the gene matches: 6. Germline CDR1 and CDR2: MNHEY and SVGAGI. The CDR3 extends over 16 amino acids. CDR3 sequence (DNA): TGTGCCAGCAGTTACCACAGGGGACTAGCGGAAGATACGCAGTATTTT. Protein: CASSYHRGLAEDTQYF.

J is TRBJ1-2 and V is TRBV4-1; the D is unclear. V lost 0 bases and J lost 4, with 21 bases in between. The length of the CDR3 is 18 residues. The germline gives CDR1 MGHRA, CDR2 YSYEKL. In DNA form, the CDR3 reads TGCGCCAGCAGCCAAGATCGTTTGAGTGATACCTCTTCCTATGGCTACACCTTC. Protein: CASSQDRLSDTSSYGYTF.

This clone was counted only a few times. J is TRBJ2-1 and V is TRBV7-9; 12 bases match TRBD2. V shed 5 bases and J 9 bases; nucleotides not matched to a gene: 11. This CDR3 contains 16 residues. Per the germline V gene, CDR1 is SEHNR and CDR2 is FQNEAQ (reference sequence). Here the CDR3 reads CASSAPSSGRAGEQFF. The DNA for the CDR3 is TGTGCCAGCAGCGCCCCCTCTAGCGGGAGGGCTGGTGAGCAGTTCTTC.

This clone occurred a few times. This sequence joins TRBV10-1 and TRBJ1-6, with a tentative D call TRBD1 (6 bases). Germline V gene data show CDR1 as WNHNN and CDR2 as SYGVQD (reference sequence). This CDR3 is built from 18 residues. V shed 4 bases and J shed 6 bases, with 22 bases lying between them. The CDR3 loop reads CASSGTVPQGGGNSPLHF. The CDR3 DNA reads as TGCGCCAGCAGTGGTACAGTCCCCCAGGGAGGGGGTAATTCACCCCTCCACTTT.

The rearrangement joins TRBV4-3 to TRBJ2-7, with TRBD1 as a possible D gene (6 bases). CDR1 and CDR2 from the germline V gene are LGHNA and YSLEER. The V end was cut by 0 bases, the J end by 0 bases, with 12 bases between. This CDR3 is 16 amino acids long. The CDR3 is CASSQDITGSSYEQYF. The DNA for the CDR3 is TGCGCCAGCAGCCAAGATATCACAGGGAGCTCCTACGAGCAGTACTTC.